This entry lists 20 T cell receptor beta chains sequenced from one sample in a study of blood T cell repertoires in COVID-19. The method was immunoSEQ multiplex PCR; TCRdb's version includes in-frame clones alone and lacks a portion of them. This sample has some 200,000 clones; approximately 94% occur once, and the top ten carry approximately 0.69%. The sample taken for sequencing was peripheral blood. Source of these receptors: a man aged 25 to 40 with COVID-19, enrolled during active disease.

CDR3 sequence: CAWSVGQGGQETQYF. The CDR3 DNA sequence: TGTGCCTGGAGTGTAGGGCAGGGAGGCCAAGAGACCCAGTACTTC. This chain connects TRBV30 to TRBJ2-5; D may be TRBD2 (6 bases). Trimming removed 0 bases from V and 1 base from J, with 12 bases in between. Looked up from germline, CDR1 is GTSNPN and CDR2 is SVGIG (reference sequence). The CDR3 is 15 amino acids.

The CDR3 coding sequence is TGCGCCAGCGGGGACAGGATGGGACAGCCCCAGCATTTT. Protein sequence: CASGDRMGQPQHF. This sequence joins TRBV10-2 and TRBJ1-5, with TRBD1 matching over 8 bases. The length of the CDR3 is 13 residues. J was trimmed by 7 bases and V by 8 bases; bases with no gene match: 7. CDR1 is WSHSY, CDR2 SAAADI, per germline.

DNA of the CDR3: TGTGCCAGCAGCTGGGGACTTGAAGCTTTCTTT. Amino acid sequence: CASSWGLEAFF. The gene calls are TRBV5-4 and TRBJ1-1; D possibly corresponds to TRBD1 (5 bases). The V gene lost 3 bases and the J gene lost 7 bases, with 7 bases spanning the gap. The CDR3 runs 11 residues. Looked up from germline, CDR1 is SGHNT and CDR2 is YYREEE (reference sequence).

This clone is a singleton in its sample. The rearrangement joins TRBV5-1 to TRBJ2-1, with D perhaps matching TRBD2 (5 bases). This CDR3 is built from 16 residues. The V and J ends lost 1 base and 1 base respectively, with 12 bases between them. Looked up from germline, CDR1 is SGHRS and CDR2 is YFSETQ. The CDR3 sequence is CASSLYADSSYNEQFF. The CDR3 DNA sequence: TGCGCCAGCAGCTTGTATGCGGACTCTTCCTACAATGAGCAGTTCTTC.

The chain recombines TRBV19 with TRBJ1-2; 9 bases fit TRBD1. CDR1 and CDR2 from the germline V gene are LNHDA and SQIVND (reference sequence). The CDR3 is 16 residues long. After removal of 3 bases from V and 8 bases from J, the junction contained 13 bases not matched to a gene. In nucleotides, the CDR3 is TGTGCCAGTAGTATGGTGTCGGGACAGGGTAATTCCGGCTACACCTTC. Protein product: CASSMVSGQGNSGYTF.

This clone was seen only a few times. The V and J genes are TRBV5-6 and TRBJ1-4; 8 positions match TRBD1. There are 15 residues in the CDR3. V dropped 4 bases and J dropped 4; count of bases not matched to a gene: 6. Per germline, CDR1 SGHDT and CDR2 YYEEEE. The CDR3 loop reads CASSKGGQGNEKLFF. In DNA form, the CDR3 reads TGTGCCAGCAGCAAAGGAGGACAGGGTAATGAAAAACTGTTTTTT. Based on the CDR3 plus reference TRBV5-6 and TRBJ1-4, the full variable domain is DAGVTQSPTHLIKTRGQQVTLRCSPKSGHDTVSWYQQALGQGPQFIFQYYEEEERQRGNFPDRFSGHQFPNYSSELNVNALLLGDSALYLCASSKGGQGNEKLFFGSGTQLSVL.

This rearrangement joins TRBV5-4 to TRBJ1-3, with 7 bases matching TRBD1. The CDR3 covers 16 residues. With V trimmed by 4 bases and J by 0 bases, 7 bases remained unmatched. CDR1 and CDR2 (germline): SGHNT, YYREEE (reference sequence). CDR3: CASSPGQAYSGNTIYF. CDR3 sequence (DNA): TGTGCCAGCAGCCCCGGACAGGCCTACTCTGGAAACACCATATATTTT. Together with reference TRBV5-4 and TRBJ1-3, the CDR3 gives the full variable domain: ETGVTQSPTHLIKTRGQQVTLRCSSQSGHNTVSWYQQALGQGPQFIFQYYREEENGRGNFPPRFSGLQFPNYSSELNVNALELDDSALYLCASSPGQAYSGNTIYFGEGSWLTVV.

V and J are TRBV10-3 and TRBJ1-1, with D perhaps matching TRBD1 (6 bases). The CDR3 sequence is 14 residues long. The V end was cut by 0 bases, the J end by 6 bases, with 11 bases between. Germline CDR1 is ENHRY and CDR2 is SYGVKD. This CDR3 is CAISESHEGAEAFF. The CDR3 bases are TGTGCCATCAGTGAGTCGCATGAGGGGGCTGAAGCTTTCTTT.

V gene TRBV7-9 combines with J gene TRBJ1-2; the D is unclear. V was clipped by 11 bases and J by 0 bases, with 16 bases between them. The CDR3 contains 14 residues. CDR1 and CDR2 (germline): SEHNR, FQNEAQ (reference sequence). This CDR3 reads CAGSRGTTNYGYTF. The CDR3 DNA reads TGTGCCGGTTCGCGGGGAACAACTAACTATGGCTACACCTTC.

The rearrangement links TRBV5-6 to TRBJ1-5; D gene ambiguous. The CDR3 is 16 amino acids. The germline CDR1 and CDR2 sequences are SGHDT and YYEEEE. Trimming cost V 4 bases and J 3 bases, with 17 bases left between them. The CDR3 is CASSTRGRGFNQPQHF. In DNA form, the CDR3 reads TGTGCCAGCAGCACCCGAGGACGGGGATTCAATCAGCCCCAGCATTTT.

The chain links TRBV5-5 to TRBJ2-3; 9 bases are a match to TRBD1. CDR3 length: 16 residues. V lost 4 bases to trimming and J lost 2 bases; unmatched junction nucleotides: 8. Germline values: CDR1 SGHKS, CDR2 YYEKEE (reference sequence). This chain's CDR3 is CASSRYDRGFTDTQYF. CDR3 nucleotide sequence: TGTGCCAGCAGCCGGTATGACAGGGGGTTCACAGATACGCAGTATTTT.

J is TRBJ1-3 and V is TRBV7-2, with D perhaps matching TRBD1 (5 bases). With 6 bases removed from V and 2 bases from J, the gap between germline ends came to 14 bases. The CDR3 has 15 amino acids. CDR1 is SGHTA and CDR2 is FQGNSA in the germline V gene. In DNA, the CDR3 is TGTGCCAGCAGTCGGGGGGGGATGGCTGGAAACACCATATATTTT. Encoded protein: CASSRGGMAGNTIYF.

Written as DNA, the CDR3 is TGTGCCAGCAGTCACGAGACAAGTGGCTACACCTTC. As protein: CASSHETSGYTF. This chain joins TRBV6-5 and TRBJ1-2; no clear D gene. The ends were cut back, 5 bases at V and 7 bases at J, with 11 bases in the middle. CDR1 and CDR2 (germline): MNHEY, SVGAGI. This CDR3 is 12 amino acids long.

V is TRBV3-1 (or the pseudogene TRBV3-2) and J is TRBJ1-5; 7 positions agree with TRBD1. Germline V CDR1 and CDR2: LGHDT, YNNKEL (reference sequence). This CDR3 spans 14 amino acids. J gave up 2 bases and V 6 bases, and 4 bases lay outside the gene matches. The CDR3 coding sequence is TGTGCCAGCAGTTACGGACAGGGCAATCAGCCCCAGCATTTT. Its translation is CASSYGQGNQPQHF.

The chain links TRBV7-2 to TRBJ1-6; D is undetermined. Trimming stripped 10 bases from V and 9 bases from J, with 16 bases between. This CDR3 has 13 amino acids. Germline V gene sequence: CDR1 SGHTA, CDR2 FQGNSA. CDR3 sequence reads: CATERVPRSPLHF. The CDR3 DNA reads TGTGCCACCGAACGGGTCCCACGTTCACCCCTCCACTTT.

V usage is TRBV19 and J usage is TRBJ1-2; TRBD1 is a possible D gene (5 bases). Between the trimmed V and J ends, which lost 8 bases and 4 bases, there was a span of 20 bases. The CDR3 has 15 residues. The germline V gene has CDR1 LNHDA and CDR2 SQIVND (reference sequence). CDR3 nucleotides: TGTGCCAGTTCCCCGCCCGGGGGTATTGGCTATGGCTACACCTTC. This gives the protein CASSPPGGIGYGYTF.

This chain connects TRBV12-3 or TRBV12-4 to TRBJ1-2; D is perhaps TRBD1 (5 bases). The CDR3 length is 13 residues. V lost 5 bases and J 4 bases, leaving 11 bases between the germline ends. Here the CDR3 DNA reads TGTGCCAGCAGTCTAGGTGACAGCTATGGCTACACCTTC. This gives the protein CASSLGDSYGYTF.

This clone was observed once. The V and J genes are TRBV6-5 and TRBJ1-6; 7 nucleotides agree with TRBD1. V dropped 7 bases and J dropped 6; count of bases not matched to a gene: 6. Germline V CDR1 and CDR2: MNHEY, SVGAGI. The CDR3 length is 14 residues. The CDR3 spells CASTEGQFNSPLHF. The CDR3 DNA follows: TGTGCCAGCACCGAGGGACAGTTTAATTCACCCCTCCACTTT.

The CDR3 sequence is CASSHRDRDTEAFF. DNA for the CDR3: TGTGCCAGCAGCCATCGGGACAGGGACACTGAAGCTTTCTTT. V is TRBV6-5 and J is TRBJ1-1; 9 bases match TRBD1. Germline-derived CDR1 and CDR2 are MNHEY and SVGAGI. The length of the CDR3 is 14 residues. V dropped 6 bases and J dropped 3; count of bases not matched to a gene: 5.

This chain links TRBV7-9 with TRBJ2-7; tentative D call: TRBD2 (5 bases). CDR1 is SEHNR, CDR2 FQNEAQ, per germline (reference sequence). The CDR3 runs 15 residues. The V end lost 5 bases, the J end lost 6 bases, and 20 bases lay between the germline ends. The CDR3 coding sequence is TGTGCCAGCAGCCCCACCCGGGGATCCCCCCTCGAGCAGTACTTC. Its translation is CASSPTRGSPLEQYF. Full variable domain (remainder filled in from reference TRBV7-9 and TRBJ2-7): DTGVSQNPRHKITKRGQNVTFRCDPISEHNRLYWYRQTLGQGPEFLTYFQNEAQLEKSRLLSDRFSAERPKGSFSTLEIQRTEQGDSAMYLCASSPTRGSPLEQYFGPGTRLTVT.